This T cell receptor (beta chain) was profiled in a study of T cells in Graves' hyperthyroidism and ophthalmopathy. Overall study findings and caveats: Model output signaled ophthalmopathy a median around 6.9 months ahead of onset. A 13 V-J model separated ophthalmopathy from stable hyperthyroidism.

This clonotype was seen more than once but under ten times. Its antigen is still unknown. Germline values: CDR1 LGHDT, CDR2 YNNKEL (reference sequence). The CDR3 has 17 amino acids. V was cut by 0 bases and J by 2 bases, with 16 bases left in between. Amplified TCR beta CDR3 regions came from RNA transcripts. During a first-round RT-PCR of the TCR CDR3, the HTBI primer set was used. TCRdb called the multiplex PCR reads again in MiXCR, with one record for every CDR3 protein. The repertoire holds about 350,000 distinct CDR3 sequences, with 15% to 20% as singletons. The sequenced sample was blood. This chain links TRBV3-1 with TRBJ1-2; D uncertain. The sequence was collected from a woman between 40 and 55 years old with Graves' ophthalmopathy. The DNA of the CDR3 is TGTGCCAGCAGCCAAGAAGTAGTGGCATCGGCAAACTATGGCTACACCTTC. Amino acid sequence: CASSQEVVASANYGYTF. Full variable domain (missing parts from reference TRBV3-1 and TRBJ1-2): DTAVSQTPKYLVTQMGNDKSIKCEQNLGHDTMYWYKQDSKKFLKIMFSYNNKELIINETVPNRFSPKSPDKAHLNLHINSLELGDSAVYFCASSQEVVASANYGYTFGSGTRLTVV.